Following are 21 T cell receptor beta chains from one sample sequenced in a study of CD8+ T cells in alopecia areata. As the sequencing template, cDNA was produced by extracting RNA and reverse transcribing it. Data came from immunoSEQ multiplex PCR; TCRdb stores just in-frame clones and leaves some out. Found here are roughly 260,000 clones, no singletons; the ten largest cover more than 0.95%. A sort of pooled cutaneous lymph node cells used CD4, CD8alpha, NKG2D, NKG2ACE and other stains. The specimen sequenced was CD4+ T cells sorted from a lymph node. These receptors originate from a C3H/HeJ mouse with alopecia areata. The MHC haplotype of this mouse line is H2-k.

This clone was seen a handful of times. Mouse gene names and germline throughout. The read terminates 4 residues ahead of where the CDR3 ends, so the germline J gene completes it. Other DNA sequences in this specimen translate into the identical CDR3. The chain employs TRBV13-2 and TRBJ2-2; the match to TRBD2 covers 9 bases. The germline V gene has CDR1 NNHNN and CDR2 SYGAGS (reference sequence). Losses at the gene ends were 0 bases for V and 1 base for J; bases not matched to a gene: 1. The CDR3 covers 16 residues. This CDR3 is CASGDAGLGNTGQLYF. The CDR3 DNA, read in part, is TGTGCCAGCGGTGATGCGGGACTGGGAAACACCGGG.

This clone was detected only a few times. Germline and genes: mouse. Coverage ceases 4 residues before the CDR3 finishes, and the germline J gene fills in the end. This chain connects TRBV13-1 to TRBJ2-4, with 10 bases fitting TRBD1. CDR1 is NSHNY and CDR2 is SYGAGN in the germline V gene. The length of the CDR3 is 15 residues. Incomplete CDR3 DNA: TGTGCCAGCAGTGGCCCCGGGACAGGGGAAAAC. Protein: CASSGPGTGEN. The entire CDR3 protein is CASSGPGTGENTLYF.

A word on this clone: The gene symbols are mouse symbols. The read terminates 4 residues ahead of where the CDR3 ends, so the germline J gene completes it. The chain combines TRBV19 with TRBJ1-1; a weak D match, TRBD1 (6 bases). CDR1 is FNHDT, CDR2 SITEND, per germline (reference sequence). CDR3 length: 15 residues. V dropped 4 bases and J dropped 0 bases, with 13 bases sitting between them. This CDR3 reads CASSPSGTTNTEVFF. Partial CDR3 DNA: TGTGCCAGCAGTCCCTCCGGGACAACAAACACA.

The sample holds a few counts of this clone. Gene names denote mouse genes. The read terminates 4 residues before the CDR3 end, so the remaining end is supplied by the germline J gene. This chain links TRBV5 with TRBJ2-1; 10 positions match TRBD2. Trimming removed 1 base from V and 6 bases from J; junction bases left unmatched: 3. The CDR3 is 15 amino acids. Looked up from germline, CDR1 is LGHNA and CDR2 is YNLKQL (reference sequence). The DNA read from the CDR3 is TGTGCCAGCAGCCAAGTAACTGGGGGGGGTGCT. Amino acids: CASSQVTGGGA. The CDR3 reads in full as CASSQVTGGGAEQFF.

As for this clone: Gene names and germline match the mouse. With the read ending 4 residues before the CDR3 end, the germline J gene is used to fill in that end. The rearrangement links TRBV17 to TRBJ2-5, with D hard to call. CDR3 size: 13 residues. Per germline, CDR1 MNHDT and CDR2 YYDKIL. CDR3 bases read: TGTGCTAGCAGTAGATTTGGGTGGGAC. This sequence encodes CASSRFGWD. The whole CDR3 reads CASSRFGWDTQYF.

Note on this clone: Gene and germline names: mouse. The read gets to within 4 residues of the CDR3 end, and the germline J gene fills in the rest. Other DNA sequences in this specimen translate into the identical CDR3. The chain links TRBV19 to TRBJ2-1; no firm D call. Trimming cost V 2 bases and J 0 bases, with 6 bases left between them. Germline V lookup: CDR1 FNHDT, CDR2 SITEND (reference sequence). This CDR3 has 14 residues. CDR3 DNA (partial): TGTGCCAGCAGTATCCCCAATAACTATGCT. Protein product: CASSIPNNYA. The complete CDR3 protein is CASSIPNNYAEQFF.

Concerning this clone itself: The genes are named according to mouse. The CDR3 goes on 4 residues after the read ends, and that part is filled in from the germline J gene. Additional DNA sequences in this sample encode the identical CDR3. The J gene is TRBJ2-7, the V gene TRBV1; D tentatively reads TRBD1 or TRBD2 (5 bases each). Germline V CDR1 and CDR2: NSQYPW, LRSPGD (reference sequence). The CDR3 is 13 residues long. CDR3 DNA (partial): TGCACCTGCAGTGCAGGGGGCGCGTAT. Its protein product is CTCSAGGAY. The full-length CDR3 reads as CTCSAGGAYEQYF.

As to this clone: Mouse gene names and germline throughout. The read ends 4 residues before the CDR3 terminus; that terminus is restored from the germline J gene. The chain carries TRBV13-2 and TRBJ1-2; 8 positions match TRBD1. The germline V gene encodes CDR1 NNHNN and CDR2 SYGAGS (reference sequence). This CDR3 has 14 amino acids. V lost 5 bases, J lost 4 bases, and 7 bases stayed unmatched. The part of the CDR3 DNA that was read is TGTGCCAGCGGGGCACAGGGGACAGGCTCC. This encodes CASGAQGTGS. The complete CDR3 sequence is CASGAQGTGSDYTF.

This clone was observed a few times. A much larger clone is a single base away; this may be a read error. Gene names denote mouse genes. The read ends 4 residues before the CDR3 terminus; that terminus is restored from the germline J gene. Different DNA sequences within this sample yield the same CDR3. V usage is TRBV13-3 and J usage is TRBJ1-2; D might be TRBD1 (5 bases). Per germline, CDR1 NNHDY and CDR2 SYVADS. V was clipped by 2 bases and J by 4 bases, with 9 bases between them. The CDR3 covers 13 residues. The sequenced part of the CDR3 DNA is TGTGCCAGCAGTGAAAGGGGTGGCTCC. Translated, it gives CASSERGGS. The whole CDR3 sequence reads CASSERGGSDYTF.

Regarding this clone: Gene names follow the mouse nomenclature. The read stops 3 residues short of the end of the CDR3; the missing end is completed from the germline J gene. This rearrangement joins TRBV1 to TRBJ1-6; D not certain. TRBJ1-6 is flagged as an ORF with uncertain function. V lost 4 bases to trimming and J lost 0 bases, with 4 bases between them. This CDR3 comprises 14 residues. Germline assignment: CDR1 NSQYPW and CDR2 LRSPGD (reference sequence). CDR3 DNA (partial): TGCACCTGCAGTGACAATTCCTATAATTCGCCC. Translated: CTCSDNSYNSP. In full, the CDR3 is CTCSDNSYNSPLYF.

Concerning this clone: Genes and germline come from the mouse. The read falls 4 residues short of the CDR3 end, and the missing part is taken from the germline J gene. This chain connects TRBV1 to TRBJ2-3; TRBD2 aligns across 7 bases. From germline, CDR1 is NSQYPW and CDR2 LRSPGD (reference sequence). With V trimmed by 4 bases and J by 0 bases, 7 bases remained unmatched. This CDR3 has 16 amino acids. The DNA read from the CDR3 is TGCACCTGCAGTGGTCCCGGGACTGATAGTGCAGAA. Amino acids: CTCSGPGTDSAE. The entire CDR3 is CTCSGPGTDSAETLYF.

Comment on this clone: The germline and genes are mouse ones. The read finishes 4 residues shy of the CDR3 end, and the germline J gene is used to complete it. This chain joins TRBV1 and TRBJ2-1; 9 bases are a match to TRBD2. This CDR3 is built from 15 residues. V lost 1 base to trimming and J lost 6 bases; unmatched junction nucleotides: 4. CDR1 and CDR2 from the germline V gene are NSQYPW and LRSPGD (reference sequence). CDR3 amino acids: CTCSAGGGASAEQFF. CDR3 bases read: TGCACCTGCAGTGCAGGTGGGGGGGCAAGTGCT.

This clone was seen more than once but under ten times. Any gene name here is a mouse gene name. From the germline J gene comes the end of the CDR3, since the read stops 4 residues before it. The V and J genes are TRBV13-2 and TRBJ2-2; TRBD1 is a possible D gene (6 bases). CDR1 and CDR2 (germline): NNHNN, SYGAGS (reference sequence). The V end lost 3 bases, the J end lost 2 bases, and 14 bases lay between the germline ends. The CDR3 is 16 amino acids. CDR3 loop: CASGASGEGNTGQLYF. The part of the CDR3 DNA that was read is TGTGCCAGCGGTGCCTCAGGGGAGGGGAACACCGGG.

Concerning this clone: Germline and genes here are mouse. Read sequence stops 4 residues before the CDR3 end, and the germline J gene provides the missing end. This chain connects TRBV5 to TRBJ2-5, with a weak D call TRBD1 (6 bases). Germline lookup yields CDR1 LGHNA and CDR2 YNLKQL (reference sequence). The V and J ends lost 5 bases and 2 bases respectively, with 11 bases between them. The CDR3 sequence is 14 residues long. CDR3 DNA (partial): TGTGCCAGCAGCTGGGGACAATCCCAAGAC. Its protein product is CASSWGQSQD. Given in full, the CDR3 is CASSWGQSQDTQYF.

This clone has at least ten counts. Gene names and germline match the mouse. The CDR3 goes on 4 residues after the read ends, and that part is filled in from the germline J gene. The chain links TRBV19 to TRBJ2-1, with D tentatively TRBD2 (5 bases). V was clipped by 0 bases and J by 2 bases, with 9 bases between them. This CDR3 has 15 residues. Germline loops: CDR1 FNHDT, CDR2 SITEND (reference sequence). Partial CDR3 DNA: TGTGCCAGCAGTATAGCTGGGAGAGACTATGCT. Encoded protein: CASSIAGRDYA. The CDR3 in its entirety is CASSIAGRDYAEQFF.

This clone was detected a few times. These gene names are mouse names. The sequenced CDR3 bases are TGTGCCAGCGGTGCACTGGGAAGTGCAGAA. Its protein product is CASGALGSAE. The whole CDR3 region reads CASGALGSAETLYF. This rearrangement joins TRBV13-2 to TRBJ2-3; D is perhaps TRBD2 (6 bases). Read coverage stops 4 residues before the CDR3 terminus; the germline J gene supplies the remainder. There are 14 residues in the CDR3. Trimming took off 3 bases at V and 0 bases at J, with 8 bases between the two ends. The V gene's germline CDR1 is NNHNN and CDR2 SYGAGS (reference sequence).

This clone was seen many times. Gene names are the mouse ones. The CDR3 goes on 4 residues after the read ends, and that part is filled in from the germline J gene. This chain links TRBV13-1 with TRBJ2-3; maybe TRBD1 (5 bases). Germline values: CDR1 NSHNY, CDR2 SYGAGN. The CDR3 totals 14 residues. Trimming pared 5 bases from V and 3 bases from J, leaving 13 bases between. The CDR3 loop reads CASSSRVSAETLYF. Incomplete CDR3 DNA: TGTGCCAGCAGCTCCAGGGTCTCGGCAGAA.

A note on this clone: Here the gene names and germline are mouse. The CDR3 is cut off 4 residues early in the read; its end comes from the germline J gene. The sample has other DNA sequences that encode this CDR3 too. The chain links TRBV3 to TRBJ2-5; TRBD2 aligns across 12 bases. The germline gives CDR1 SNHLY, CDR2 FYNGKV (reference sequence). This CDR3 is 16 amino acids long. The ends lost 1 base at V and 2 bases at J; junction bases unmatched: 1. The CDR3 bases that were read are TGTGCCAGCAGCTTAGGGACTGGGGGGGTCCAAGAC. This gives the protein CASSLGTGGVQD. From start to end, the CDR3 is CASSLGTGGVQDTQYF.

Points on this clone: Mouse gene names apply. The read terminates 3 residues ahead of where the CDR3 ends, so the germline J gene completes it. This chain uses TRBV13-1 with TRBJ1-6, with a tentative D call TRBD1 (5 bases). TRBJ1-6 is labeled an ORF, and its function is uncertain. Deletions cut 2 bases from V and 0 bases from J, with 12 bases between. CDR1 and CDR2 (germline): NSHNY, SYGAGN. The CDR3 spans 17 residues. This chain's CDR3 is CASSDRVTNSYNSPLYF. The CDR3 DNA, read in part, is TGTGCCAGCAGTGACAGGGTTACCAATTCCTATAATTCGCCC.

This clone was counted a few times. Mouse gene names and germline throughout. The CDR3 end is not reached by the read, which stops 4 residues before it; the germline J gene fills it in. The sample contains more than one DNA sequence encoding this CDR3. The chain combines TRBV5 with TRBJ2-1, with 9 positions matching TRBD2. This CDR3 has 16 residues. CDR1 LGHNA and CDR2 YNLKQL come from the germline V gene (reference sequence). Trimming at V came to 0 bases and at J to 3 bases, leaving 3 bases not matched to a gene. The part of the CDR3 DNA that was read is TGTGCCAGCAGCCAAGATGCTGGGGGGGTCTATGCT. It translates to CASSQDAGGVYA. The full CDR3 is CASSQDAGGVYAEQFF.

Details on this clone: Mouse gene names and germline throughout. The CDR3 extends 4 residues past the end of the read, so its final part is completed from the germline J gene. V is TRBV13-3 and J is TRBJ2-1; 8 bases map to TRBD2. Germline-derived CDR1 and CDR2 are NNHDY and SYVADS. The CDR3 consists of 17 residues. V shed 0 bases and J 4 bases; nucleotides not matched to a gene: 9. Partial CDR3 DNA: TGTGCCAGCAGTGATGAGAGTGGGCTGGGGGGTTATGCT. Translated, it gives CASSDESGLGGYA. The whole CDR3 sequence reads CASSDESGLGGYAEQFF.